One and the same sample provided the 16 T cell receptor beta chains below, sequenced in a study of identical twins. TCRdb re-called the 5' RACE reads with MiXCR, one entry per CDR3 protein. The sample lists some 1,700,000 distinct CDR3 sequences; roughly a third were seen once. What was sequenced was cord blood. The receptors shown here come from a newborn girl in good health.

This clonotype was counted between two and nine times. J is TRBJ2-5 and V is TRBV24-1; 9 bases match TRBD2. This CDR3 has 17 amino acids. Germline assignment: CDR1 KGHDR and CDR2 SFDVKD. The V and J ends lost 1 base and 2 bases, in that order; junction bases with no gene match: 7. The CDR3 protein is CATSDFGLAGTQETQYF. Written as DNA, the CDR3 is TGTGCCACCAGTGATTTTGGGCTAGCGGGGACACAAGAGACCCAGTACTTC.

This clonotype was recorded a few times. The genes are TRBV20-1 and TRBJ2-7, with 8 bases identical to TRBD2. Per the germline V gene, CDR1 is DFQATT and CDR2 is SNEGSKA (reference sequence). There are 16 residues in the CDR3. The junction had 9 bases not matched to a gene; V was cut back by 0 bases and J by 2 bases. CDR3 amino acids: CSARDPIGGGTYEQYF. The CDR3 DNA reads TGCAGTGCTAGAGACCCCATCGGGGGGGGAACCTACGAGCAGTACTTC.

This chain links TRBV30 with TRBJ2-2; D not certain. In germline, CDR1 is GTSNPN, CDR2 SVGIG (reference sequence). The CDR3 covers 13 residues. Between the trimmed V and J ends, which lost 4 bases and 7 bases, there was a span of 13 bases. The CDR3 here is CAWKYAGIGELFF. As DNA, the CDR3 is TGTGCCTGGAAGTACGCTGGAATCGGGGAGCTGTTTTTT.

The chain combines TRBV10-3 with TRBJ1-5; the match to TRBD1 covers 8 bases. The V gene's germline CDR1 is ENHRY and CDR2 SYGVKD. Germline trimming cut 3 bases from V and 4 bases from J; bases unmatched to any gene: 5. This CDR3 spans 15 amino acids. The CDR3 nucleotides read TGTGCCATCAGTGACGGACAGGGACTTAATCAGCCCCAGCATTTT. As protein: CAISDGQGLNQPQHF.

This clonotype has more than one count but fewer than ten. The chain is built from TRBV2 and TRBJ2-2; D unclear. The CDR3 contains 18 residues. The ends were cut back, 3 bases at V and 0 bases at J, with 17 bases in the middle. CDR1 is SNHLY, CDR2 FYNNEI, per germline. CDR3 sequence: CASSDDDRWGPNTGELFF. DNA for the CDR3: TGTGCCAGCAGTGATGACGATCGTTGGGGTCCGAACACCGGGGAGCTGTTTTTT.

The chain uses TRBV20-1 and TRBJ2-3; D gene ambiguous. The CDR3 consists of 14 residues. Trimming pared 4 bases from V and 3 bases from J, leaving 14 bases between. Germline CDR1 and CDR2: DFQATT and SNEGSKA (reference sequence). CDR3 protein: CSAMRSQNTDTQYF. The CDR3 nucleotides are TGCAGTGCTATGAGGTCACAGAATACAGATACGCAGTATTTT.

The V and J genes are TRBV25-1 and TRBJ2-5; D possibly uses TRBD1 or TRBD2 (6 bases each). Germline V gene data show CDR1 as MGHDK and CDR2 as SYGVNS. The CDR3 totals 15 residues. Trimming removed 1 base at V and 5 bases at J, with 14 bases between. CDR3 sequence (DNA): TGTGCCAGCAGTGAATTCCGGGGGCGCGGGGAGACCCAGTACTTC. As protein: CASSEFRGRGETQYF.

The genes are TRBV5-1 and TRBJ2-4, with D possibly TRBD1 on 6 matching bases. The CDR3 loop spans 15 amino acids. CDR1 is SGHRS, CDR2 YFSETQ, per germline. Trimming left V 0 bases short and J 2 bases short, with 9 bases between. For the CDR3, the DNA is TGCGCCAGCAGCTTGGGGGGGCCCTCCAAAAACATTCAGTACTTC. Its protein product is CASSLGGPSKNIQYF.

The gene calls are TRBV20-1 and TRBJ2-5; TRBD2 might be the D (6 bases). V was cut by 3 bases and J by 5 bases, with 13 bases left in between. The germline CDR1 and CDR2 sequences are DFQATT and SNEGSKA (reference sequence). The CDR3 covers 13 residues. CDR3 bases: TGCAGTGCTAGCGGGGGAACAGGCGAGACCCAGTACTTC. Amino acids: CSASGGTGETQYF.

The table lists this clonotype with a few counts. The V and J genes are TRBV11-2 and TRBJ2-3; 7 bases fit TRBD2. V trimming: 9 bases; J trimming: 4 bases; junction bases outside the gene matches: 13. Germline CDR1 and CDR2: SGHAT and FQNNGV. The CDR3 runs to 15 residues. CDR3 nucleotide sequence: TGTGCCAGTTCCCTGGGGGGGGGGTATGCAGATACGCAGTATTTT. Translated, it gives CASSLGGGYADTQYF. The variable domain in full, completed from reference TRBV11-2 and TRBJ2-3, reads EAGVAQSPRYKIIEKRQSVAFWCNPISGHATLYWYQQILGQGPKLLIQFQNNGVVDDSQLPKDRFSAERLKGVDSTLKIQPAKLEDSAVYLCASSLGGGYADTQYFGPGTRLTVL.

The chain carries TRBV20-1 and TRBJ1-2, with 9 bases lining up with TRBD1. This CDR3 region has 15 residues. With V trimmed by 1 base and J by 6 bases, 9 bases remained unmatched. Germline CDR1 DFQATT, CDR2 SNEGSKA (reference sequence). CDR3 protein: CSARVPGQGVDGYTF. The CDR3 bases are TGCAGTGCTAGAGTCCCGGGACAGGGAGTGGATGGCTACACCTTC.

The chain links TRBV2 to TRBJ2-5; D call uncertain. TRBJ2-7 matches the DNA end more closely, so the J call is doubtful. The CDR3 has 12 residues. Germline loops: CDR1 SNHLY, CDR2 FYNNEI. The CDR3 spells CASWGRRYEQYF. CDR3 bases: TGTGCCAGCTGGGGAAGAAGGTACGAGCAGTACTTC.

This clonotype has only a few counts. The chain joins TRBV10-3 to TRBJ1-5, with a weak D call TRBD1 (5 bases). Germline V gives CDR1 ENHRY, CDR2 SYGVKD. V lost 2 bases to trimming and J lost 4 bases, with 15 bases between them. The CDR3 consists of 16 residues. The CDR3: CAISEDIQGGNQPQHF. In DNA, the CDR3 is TGTGCCATCAGTGAGGATATCCAGGGTGGAAATCAGCCCCAGCATTTT.

V usage is TRBV2 and J usage is TRBJ2-6; unclear D gene. CDR3 length: 16 amino acids. Germline V CDR1 and CDR2: SNHLY, FYNNEI. V shed 4 bases and J shed 1 base, with 11 bases lying between them. This chain's CDR3 is CASSVSSPSGANVLTF. The CDR3 nucleotides are TGTGCCAGCAGTGTGTCATCGCCGTCTGGGGCCAACGTCCTGACTTTC.

This clonotype was found many times. CDR3 sequence: CASSLDRGGGTEAFF. Written as DNA, the CDR3 is TGTGCCAGCAGTTTAGACAGGGGAGGGGGGACTGAAGCTTTCTTT. The chain links TRBV27 to TRBJ1-1, with 8 bases identical to TRBD1. Germline V lookup: CDR1 MNHEY, CDR2 SMNVEV (reference sequence). CDR3 size: 15 residues. The V gene end was trimmed by 2 bases and the J gene end by 5 bases; junction bases not matched to a gene: 7.

The chain carries TRBV7-2 and TRBJ1-1, with 7 bases matching TRBD1. The V segment lost 8 bases and the J segment 6 bases; nucleotides outside the gene matches: 12. The germline V gene has CDR1 SGHTA and CDR2 FQGNSA. This CDR3 has 14 residues. The CDR3 sequence is CASGLKGAPSEAFF. The CDR3 DNA sequence: TGTGCCAGCGGTTTAAAGGGGGCCCCTTCTGAAGCTTTCTTT.